The 28 T cell receptor beta chains below all came from one sample that was sequenced in a study of blood T cell repertoires in COVID-19. Only in-frame clones appear in the TCRdb table, and some are missing; sequencing was by immunoSEQ multiplex PCR. The sample lists 280,000 or so clones, roughly 88% occurring once. Sequenced: PBMCs or T cells enriched from blood (not recorded which). These receptors originate from a young man who had recovered from COVID-19.

The V call is TRBV5-1, the J call TRBJ2-5; 8 nucleotides match TRBD1. CDR3 length: 14 residues. J was trimmed by 0 bases and V by 4 bases; bases with no gene match: 2. Germline V CDR1 and CDR2: SGHRS, YFSETQ. CDR3 in amino acids: CASSRGQDQETQYF. DNA of the CDR3: TGCGCCAGCAGCCGGGGACAGGACCAAGAGACCCAGTACTTC.

The gene calls are TRBV3-1 (or the pseudogene TRBV3-2) and TRBJ1-4, with TRBD1 identical over 7 bases. Trimming cost V 6 bases and J 3 bases; bases outside gene matches: 4. The CDR3 covers 14 residues. Germline CDR1 LGHDT, CDR2 YNNKEL (reference sequence). The CDR3 region is CASRGQQPNEKLFF. Written as DNA, the CDR3 is TGTGCCAGCAGGGGACAGCAACCTAATGAAAAACTGTTTTTT.

The table lists this clone with a count of one. The V and J genes are TRBV19 and TRBJ2-7, with TRBD1 as a possible D gene (6 bases). The V and J ends lost 3 bases and 2 bases respectively, with 14 bases between them. Per germline, CDR1 LNHDA and CDR2 SQIVND (reference sequence). CDR3 length: 15 amino acids. The CDR3 DNA is TGTGCCAGTAGTATGGGCCAGGGGCGAGCCTACGAGCAGTACTTC. Its protein is CASSMGQGRAYEQYF.

This clone is a singleton in its sample. This chain uses TRBV12-3 or TRBV12-4 with TRBJ1-2; the D gene is possibly TRBD1 (6 bases). This CDR3 contains 12 residues. V lost 5 bases and J 6 bases, leaving 10 bases between the germline ends. CDR3 loop: CASSNRANGYTF. The DNA of the CDR3 is TGTGCCAGCAGTAACAGGGCGAATGGCTACACCTTC.

This clone has just one count. The J gene is TRBJ1-3, the V gene TRBV30; D call uncertain. Germline CDR1 reads GTSNPN; CDR2 reads SVGIG (reference sequence). The CDR3 has 14 residues. Trimming shortened V by 3 bases and J by 9 bases, and 18 bases separated the two germline ends. The CDR3 reads CAWSGGVQMSTIYF. The DNA of the CDR3 is TGTGCCTGGAGCGGCGGAGTCCAGATGAGCACCATATATTTT.

This chain connects TRBV23-1 to TRBJ2-1; 7 bases line up with TRBD1. TRBV23-1 is treated as an ORF (open reading frame) with a function not yet certain. This CDR3 is 19 amino acids long. V gave up 0 bases and J gave up 0 bases; unmatched junction bases: 11. The CDR3 here is CASSQSTGHCRSSYNEQFF. CDR3 sequence (DNA): TGCGCCAGCAGTCAATCGACAGGGCACTGTAGGAGCTCCTACAATGAGCAGTTCTTC.

This rearrangement joins TRBV5-1 to TRBJ2-3; D is ambiguous. Trimming shortened V by 2 bases and J by 0 bases, and 7 bases separated the two germline ends. Looked up from germline, CDR1 is SGHRS and CDR2 is YFSETQ. The CDR3 spans 14 residues. In DNA, the CDR3 is TGCGCCAGCAGCTTCCAGCGAAGCACAGATACGCAGTATTTT. Translation gives CASSFQRSTDTQYF. Based on the CDR3 plus reference TRBV5-1 and TRBJ2-3, the full variable domain is KAGVTQTPRYLIKTRGQQVTLSCSPISGHRSVSWYQQTPGQGLQFLFEYFSETQRNKGNFPGRFSGRQFSNSRSEMNVSTLELGDSALYLCASSFQRSTDTQYFGPGTRLTVL.

The rearrangement links TRBV5-5 to TRBJ1-6; the D gene is possibly TRBD1 (6 bases). The CDR3 consists of 14 residues. Trimming stripped 2 bases from V and 9 bases from J, with 12 bases between. The germline V gene has CDR1 SGHKS and CDR2 YYEKEE (reference sequence). The CDR3 loop is CASSFGGASSPLHF. The CDR3 nucleotides are TGTGCCAGCAGCTTTGGGGGGGCGTCTTCACCCCTCCACTTT.

This clone was observed a handful of times. V usage is TRBV6-4 and J usage is TRBJ2-1; 9 bases fit TRBD2. The CDR3 contains 14 residues. Germline V gives CDR1 MRHNA, CDR2 SNTAGT. V shed 8 bases, J shed 4 bases, and the junction held 6 bases outside the gene matches. The DNA of the CDR3 is TGTGCCAGCGCCCAAGCGGGGGGATACAATGAGCAGTTCTTC. This encodes CASAQAGGYNEQFF.

The V and J genes are TRBV4-1 and TRBJ2-7; 8 bases match TRBD2. The CDR3 consists of 15 residues. Germline-derived CDR1 and CDR2 are MGHRA and YSYEKL. Trimming cost V 1 base and J 3 bases; bases outside gene matches: 5. The CDR3 DNA follows: TGCGCCAGCAGCCAAGTATTAGCGGGGAGCTACGAGCAGTACTTC. Protein sequence: CASSQVLAGSYEQYF.

The gene calls are TRBV7-8 and TRBJ1-6; TRBD1 aligns across 7 bases. V lost 5 bases, J lost 8 bases, and 9 bases stayed unmatched. Germline V gene data show CDR1 as SGHVS and CDR2 as FQNEAQ. The CDR3 totals 15 residues. The CDR3 nucleotides are TGTGCCAGCAGCACGACGACAGGGTTCGATTCACCCCTCCACTTT. Translation: CASSTTTGFDSPLHF. Full variable domain (rest looked up from reference TRBV7-8 and TRBJ1-6): GAGVSQSPRYKVAKRGQDVALRCDPISGHVSLFWYQQALGQGPEFLTYFQNEAQLDKSGLPSDRFFAERPEGSVSTLKIQRTQQEDSAVYLCASSTTTGFDSPLHFGNGTRLTVT.

This clone was detected many times. Other DNA sequences in this sample translate to the same CDR3. The V and J genes are TRBV12-3 or TRBV12-4 and TRBJ1-2, with D maybe TRBD1 (6 bases). V was trimmed by 2 bases and J by 4 bases, leaving 8 bases between them. The CDR3 covers 13 residues. CDR3 nucleotides: TGTGCCAGCAGTTTAACAGGGAGCTATGGCTACACCTTC. Translated, it gives CASSLTGSYGYTF.

The rearrangement joins TRBV7-2 to TRBJ2-7; no clear D. The CDR3 covers 13 residues. The germline V gene encodes CDR1 SGHTA and CDR2 FQGNSA. Trimming stripped 2 bases from V and 7 bases from J, with 12 bases between. The DNA of the CDR3 is TGTGCCAGCAGCTTAACCGCGTTGTGGGAGCAGTACTTC. It is translated as CASSLTALWEQYF.

The chain recombines TRBV7-2 with TRBJ2-7; TRBD1 is a possible D gene (5 bases). Trimming removed 3 bases at V and 3 bases at J, with 6 bases between. The CDR3 sequence is 12 residues long. From germline, CDR1 is SGHTA and CDR2 FQGNSA. CDR3 sequence (DNA): TGTGCCAGCAGCTTCCAGGGCTACGAGCAGTACTTC. Its protein product is CASSFQGYEQYF.

The chain combines TRBV23-1 with TRBJ1-1; perhaps TRBD1 as D (6 bases). TRBV23-1 is reported as an ORF; its role is uncertain. V lost 9 bases to trimming and J lost 5 bases, with 22 bases between them. This CDR3 is built from 15 residues. For the CDR3, the DNA is TGCGCCAGGCCGGGGGGGCAGAGGGTCTATACTGAAGCTTTCTTT. Translating gives CARPGGQRVYTEAFF.

This sequence joins TRBV7-8 and TRBJ1-6, with 9 bases fitting TRBD1. The ends lost 3 bases at V and 6 bases at J; junction bases unmatched: 6. Germline V gene lookup returns CDR1 SGHVS and CDR2 FQNEAQ. The CDR3 consists of 16 residues. For the CDR3, the DNA is TGTGCCAGCAGCTTCCCGTTGACAGGGGGTAATTCACCCCTCCACTTT. As protein: CASSFPLTGGNSPLHF.

This chain links TRBV7-2 with TRBJ1-6; 7 bases line up with TRBD1. The germline V gene has CDR1 SGHTA and CDR2 FQGNSA. This CDR3 is 15 amino acids long. V lost 1 base and J lost 9; bases outside the gene matches: 6. CDR3 sequence (DNA): TGTGCCAGCAGCTTAGTTAAGGGGGCCGGTTCACCCCTCCACTTT. Its translation is CASSLVKGAGSPLHF. The full variable domain, in which reference TRBV7-2 and TRBJ1-6 provide the parts outside the CDR3, is GAGVSQSPSNKVTEKGKDVELRCDPISGHTALYWYRQSLGQGLEFLIYFQGNSAPDKSGLPSDRFSAERTGGSVSTLTIQRTQQEDSAVYLCASSLVKGAGSPLHFGNGTRLTVT.

The chain couples TRBV2 to TRBJ1-6; the match to TRBD1 covers 8 bases. J gave up 0 bases and V 3 bases, and 7 bases lay outside the gene matches. Looked up from germline, CDR1 is SNHLY and CDR2 is FYNNEI. The CDR3 runs to 18 residues. The CDR3 nucleotides are TGTGCCAGCAGTGAGCTCCGGGACAGGAGCTCCTATAATTCACCCCTCCACTTT. It specifies CASSELRDRSSYNSPLHF.

This chain connects TRBV4-2 to TRBJ1-2, with no clear D. The CDR3 runs 15 residues. Germline CDR1 LGHNA, CDR2 YNFKEQ. Trimming left V 3 bases short and J 4 bases short, with 15 bases between. The CDR3 coding sequence is TGTGCCAGCAGCCAGATGAGGGCGATTTCCTATGGCTACACCTTC. This encodes CASSQMRAISYGYTF.

This clone was observed a handful of times. This chain joins TRBV3-1 (or the pseudogene TRBV3-2) and TRBJ1-1, with TRBD1 matching over 10 bases. Trimming took 4 bases from V and 1 from J; bases not matched to a gene: 12. Germline V gives CDR1 LGHDT, CDR2 YNNKEL (reference sequence). This CDR3 has 18 residues. The CDR3 protein is CASSLGQGGGMGNTEAFF. CDR3 sequence (DNA): TGTGCCAGCAGCCTCGGACAGGGGGGCGGCATGGGGAACACTGAAGCTTTCTTT.

CDR3 sequence reads: CASSPWSPLAGGTYNEQFF. The CDR3 DNA is TGTGCCAGCTCACCATGGTCGCCGCTAGCGGGGGGAACCTACAATGAGCAGTTCTTC. The chain combines TRBV18 with TRBJ2-1; 11 bases fit TRBD2. The J segment lost 2 bases and the V segment lost 2 bases, leaving 11 bases of the junction unmatched. This CDR3 spans 19 amino acids. Germline CDR1 is KGHSH and CDR2 is LQKENI.

V is TRBV5-5 and J is TRBJ2-1, with D tentatively TRBD1 (6 bases). Deletions cut 3 bases from V and 8 bases from J, with 24 bases between. Germline CDR1 reads SGHKS; CDR2 reads YYEKEE (reference sequence). The CDR3 totals 17 residues. The chain's CDR3 is CASSSTHVQGNYDEQFF. CDR3 nucleotide sequence: TGTGCCAGCAGCTCGACTCATGTGCAGGGGAATTACGATGAGCAGTTCTTC.

The chain is built from TRBV5-1 and TRBJ2-1; TRBD1 agrees at 7 bases. Germline V gene lookup returns CDR1 SGHRS and CDR2 YFSETQ. This CDR3 has 16 residues. V gave up 0 bases and J gave up 3 bases; unmatched junction bases: 6. The CDR3 spells CASSLGLGGGYNEQFF. The CDR3 nucleotides are TGCGCCAGCAGCTTGGGGCTAGGGGGCGGCTACAATGAGCAGTTCTTC.

The V call is TRBV29-1, the J call TRBJ2-1, with TRBD2 matching over 7 bases. V was clipped by 3 bases and J by 6 bases; unmatched bases: 8. Germline V gene data show CDR1 as SQVTM and CDR2 as ANQGSEA. The CDR3 runs 14 residues. The CDR3 nucleotides read TGCAGCGTTGACTCAGGGCGGGGGACCAATGAGCAGTTCTTC. Protein: CSVDSGRGTNEQFF.

The V gene is TRBV18, the J gene TRBJ2-7, with a weak D call TRBD1 (6 bases). Trimming shortened V by 4 bases and J by 4 bases, and 14 bases separated the two germline ends. Germline V gene lookup returns CDR1 KGHSH and CDR2 LQKENI. The length of the CDR3 is 14 residues. CDR3 nucleotides: TGTGCCAGCTCACAAACAGGGAGAGTGTACGAGCAGTACTTC. The encoded protein is CASSQTGRVYEQYF.

The chain combines TRBV11-3 with TRBJ2-1; 8 bases align to TRBD2. The CDR3 is 16 amino acids. Germline CDR1 is SGHNT and CDR2 is YENEEA. With V trimmed by 6 bases and J by 2 bases, 9 bases remained unmatched. This CDR3 reads CASSRTGAGAYNEQFF. The CDR3 DNA is TGTGCCAGCAGTCGTACGGGAGCGGGGGCCTACAATGAGCAGTTCTTC.

The rearrangement joins TRBV7-9 to TRBJ1-2; perhaps TRBD1 as D (5 bases). The CDR3 length is 12 residues. V was shortened by 2 bases and J by 8 bases, with 9 bases between the two germline ends. CDR1 is SEHNR and CDR2 is FQNEAQ in the germline V gene (reference sequence). This CDR3 is CASSLRGLGYTF. DNA of the CDR3: TGTGCCAGCAGCTTAAGGGGTCTCGGCTACACCTTC. The full variable domain, rest sourced from reference TRBV7-9 and TRBJ1-2, is DTGVSQNPRHKITKRGQNVTFRCDPISEHNRLYWYRQTLGQGPEFLTYFQNEAQLEKSRLLSDRFSAERPKGSFSTLEIQRTEQGDSAMYLCASSLRGLGYTFGSGTRLTVV.

The chain recombines TRBV11-1 with TRBJ1-3; tentative D call: TRBD1 (5 bases). Trimming took off 2 bases at V and 11 bases at J, with 13 bases between the two ends. The germline V gene has CDR1 SGHAT and CDR2 FQDESV (reference sequence). This CDR3 is built from 13 residues. This CDR3 is CASSLSRDGAIYF. The CDR3 DNA reads as TGTGCCAGCAGCTTATCCAGGGATGGCGCCATATATTTT.